This entry is about one T cell receptor beta chain. This entry is derived from a study of blood T cell repertoires in COVID-19. CDR1 is SGHDT and CDR2 is YYEEEE in the germline V gene. CDR3 length equals 15 residues. V gave up 4 bases and J gave up 3 bases; unmatched junction bases: 6. Sequencing used immunoSEQ multiplex PCR; TCRdb keeps in-frame clones, though not all of them. The sample has approximately 150,000 clones; 80% are singletons. The V and J genes are TRBV5-6 and TRBJ2-3, with 9 bases that match TRBD1. This TCR came from a man in his sixties or seventies who had recovered from COVID-19. The sample was peripheral blood. CDR3 bases: TGTGCCAGCAGCCCGGACAGGGGTTGGACAGATACGCAGTATTTT. Protein sequence: CASSPDRGWTDTQYF.